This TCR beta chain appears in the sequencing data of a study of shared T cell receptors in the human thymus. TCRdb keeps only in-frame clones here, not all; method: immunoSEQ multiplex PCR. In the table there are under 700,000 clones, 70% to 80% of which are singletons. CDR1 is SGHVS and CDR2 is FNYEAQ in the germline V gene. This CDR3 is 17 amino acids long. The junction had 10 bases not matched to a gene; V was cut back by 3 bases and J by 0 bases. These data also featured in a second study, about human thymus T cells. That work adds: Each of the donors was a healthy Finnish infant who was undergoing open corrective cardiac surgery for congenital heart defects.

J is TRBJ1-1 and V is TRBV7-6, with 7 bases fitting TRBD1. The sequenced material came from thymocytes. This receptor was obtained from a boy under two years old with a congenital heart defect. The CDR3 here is CASSFTRSGGMNTEAFF. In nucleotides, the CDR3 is TGTGCCAGCAGCTTTACCCGATCAGGGGGGATGAACACTGAAGCTTTCTTT.